The TCR beta chain described here comes from a study of technical replicates of blood from several donors. Measured with immunoSEQ multiplex PCR; TCRdb has only the in-frame clones, and not every one. The table lists tens of thousands of clones, 90% of them singletons, with approximately 4.4% in the top ten. This CDR3 has 11 residues. Trimming removed 4 bases from V and 2 bases from J, with 3 bases in between. The germline gives CDR1 DFQATT, CDR2 SNEGSKA (reference sequence). Specimen: PBMCs. The rearrangement uses TRBV20-1 and TRBJ1-3; no clear D gene. The TCR was taken from a human donor in good health. Some clones in this sample may be carry-over from other donors' samples. CDR3 sequence (DNA): TGCAGTGCTATAGCTGGAAACACCATATATTTT. Residues: CSAIAGNTIYF.